A selection of T cell receptor beta chains follows, all from one sample in a study of blood T cell repertoires in COVID-19. TCRdb's copy holds only in-frame clones and misses some; the assay was immunoSEQ multiplex PCR. The sample has some 100,000 clones; 88% are singletons. The material sequenced was peripheral blood. Receptor source: a woman aged 55-69 years with acute or convalescent COVID-19. Both conserved end residues are part of each CDR3. D genes are given only for firm matches.

v_gene	j_gene	d_gene	CDR3nt	CDR3aa
TRBV10-1	TRBJ2-1	TRBD2	TGCGCCAGCAGCTCCGGGACTAGCGGGAGGTGGAATGAGCAGTTCTTC	CASSSGTSGRWNEQFF
TRBV19	TRBJ1-2	.	TGTGCCAGTAGAGTGCAGGAAAGGTATGGCTACACCTTC	CASRVQERYGYTF
TRBV6-5	TRBJ1-4	.	TGTGCCAGCAGTTACTCGTGGGAGGCGACTAATGAAAAACTGTTTTTT	CASSYSWEATNEKLFF
TRBV25-1	TRBJ2-3	.	TGTGCCAGCAGTCTCCTTGCAGGGGCTAGCACAGATACGCAGTATTTT	CASSLLAGASTDTQYF
TRBV7-9	TRBJ2-1	.	TGTGCCAGCAGCTTAGTGGGCGCCTATGAGCAGTTCTTC	CASSLVGAYEQFF
TRBV5-1	TRBJ1-1	.	TGCGCCAGCAGCTTTTCTGCAGGGGCGAACACTGAAGCTTTCTTT	CASSFSAGANTEAFF
TRBV18	TRBJ2-5	TRBD1	TGTGCCAGCTCACGCGCCGGGACAGGGAATGGTGAGACCCAGTACTTC	CASSRAGTGNGETQYF
TRBV18	TRBJ2-4	.	TGTGCCAGCTCACCCCTACAGGGTCCCGGAGCCAAAAACATTCAGTACTTC	CASSPLQGPGAKNIQYF
TRBV30	TRBJ1-2	TRBD1	TGTGCGTTATTAGGGGGCATCTATGGCTACACCTTC	CALLGGIYGYTF
TRBV15	TRBJ2-1	TRBD2	TGTGCCACCAGCAGAGTGGCAAGTGGGGCTAGCGGGAGGGACAATGAGCAGTTCTTC	CATSRVASGASGRDNEQFF